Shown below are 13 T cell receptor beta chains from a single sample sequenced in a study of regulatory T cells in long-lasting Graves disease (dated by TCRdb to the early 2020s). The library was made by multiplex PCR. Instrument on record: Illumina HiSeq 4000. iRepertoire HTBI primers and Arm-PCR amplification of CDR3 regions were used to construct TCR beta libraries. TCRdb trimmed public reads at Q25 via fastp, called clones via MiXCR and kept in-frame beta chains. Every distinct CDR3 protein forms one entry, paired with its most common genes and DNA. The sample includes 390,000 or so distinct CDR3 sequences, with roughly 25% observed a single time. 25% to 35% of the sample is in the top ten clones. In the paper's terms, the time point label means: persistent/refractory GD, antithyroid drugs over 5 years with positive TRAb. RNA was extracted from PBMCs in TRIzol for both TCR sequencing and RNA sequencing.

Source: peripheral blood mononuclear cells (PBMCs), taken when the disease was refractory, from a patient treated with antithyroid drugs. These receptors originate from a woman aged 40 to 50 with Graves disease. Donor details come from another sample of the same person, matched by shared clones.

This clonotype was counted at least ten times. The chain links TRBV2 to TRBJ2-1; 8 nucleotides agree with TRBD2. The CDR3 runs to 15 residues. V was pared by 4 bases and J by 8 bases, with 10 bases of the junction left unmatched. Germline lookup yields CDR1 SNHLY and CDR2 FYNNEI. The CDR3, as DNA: TGTGCCAGCAGTGGCGGACAGCCCGGGAGGGATGAGCAGTTCTTC. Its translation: CASSGGQPGRDEQFF.

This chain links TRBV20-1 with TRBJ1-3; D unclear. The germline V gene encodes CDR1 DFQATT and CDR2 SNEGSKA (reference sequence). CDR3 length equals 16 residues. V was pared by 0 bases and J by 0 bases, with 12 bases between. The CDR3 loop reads CSARDHRYSSGNTIYF. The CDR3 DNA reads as TGCAGTGCTAGAGATCATCGGTATAGCTCTGGAAACACCATATATTTT.

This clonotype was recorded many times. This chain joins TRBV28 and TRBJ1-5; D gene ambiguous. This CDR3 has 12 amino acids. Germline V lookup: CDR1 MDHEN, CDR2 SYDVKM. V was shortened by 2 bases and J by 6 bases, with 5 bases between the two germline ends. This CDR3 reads CASSLIFQPQHF. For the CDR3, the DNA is TGTGCCAGCAGTTTAATCTTTCAGCCCCAGCATTTT.

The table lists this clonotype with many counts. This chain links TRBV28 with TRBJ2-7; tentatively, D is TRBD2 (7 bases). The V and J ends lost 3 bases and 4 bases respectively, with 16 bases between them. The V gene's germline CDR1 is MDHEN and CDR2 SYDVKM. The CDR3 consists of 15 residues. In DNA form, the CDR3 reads TGTGCCAGCAGTTTCCTTGGGGGGGCGAGGTACGAGCAGTACTTC. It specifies CASSFLGGARYEQYF. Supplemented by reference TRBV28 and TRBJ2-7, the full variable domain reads DVKVTQSSRYLVKRTGEKVFLECVQDMDHENMFWYRQDPGLGLRLIYFSYDVKMKEKGDIPEGYSVSREKKERFSLILESASTNQTSMYLCASSFLGGARYEQYFGPGTRLTVT.

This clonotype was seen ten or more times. CDR3 sequence (DNA): TGTGCCAGCAGTACTTCTAGCGAGTCCGGGGAGCTGTTTTTT. As protein: CASSTSSESGELFF. This rearrangement joins TRBV6-1 to TRBJ2-2, with D perhaps matching TRBD2 (6 bases). The V gene's germline CDR1 is MNHNS and CDR2 SASEGT. Trimming pared 5 bases from V and 6 bases from J, leaving 13 bases between. This CDR3 has 14 amino acids.

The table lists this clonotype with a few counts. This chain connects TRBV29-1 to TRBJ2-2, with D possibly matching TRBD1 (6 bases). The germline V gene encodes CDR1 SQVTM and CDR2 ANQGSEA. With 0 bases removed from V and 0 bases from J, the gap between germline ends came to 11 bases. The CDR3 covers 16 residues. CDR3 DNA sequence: TGCAGCGTTGAAGATCTGGGGGCGGCGAACACCGGGGAGCTGTTTTTT. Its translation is CSVEDLGAANTGELFF.

CDR3 residues: CASSLASGSYGYEQYF. Here the CDR3 DNA reads TGCGCCAGCAGCTTAGCTAGCGGGAGCTATGGGTACGAGCAGTACTTC. The rearrangement joins TRBV5-1 to TRBJ2-7; the match to TRBD2 covers 10 bases. Germline V gene data show CDR1 as SGHRS and CDR2 as YFSETQ. The CDR3 has 16 residues. V shed 2 bases, J shed 4 bases, and the junction held 9 bases outside the gene matches.

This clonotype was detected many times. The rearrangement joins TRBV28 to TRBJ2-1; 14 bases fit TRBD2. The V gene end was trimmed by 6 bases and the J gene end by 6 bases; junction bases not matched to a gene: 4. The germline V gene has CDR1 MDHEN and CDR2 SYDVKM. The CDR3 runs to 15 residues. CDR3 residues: CASSLGLAGGNEQFF. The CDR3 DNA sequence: TGTGCCAGCAGCTTAGGACTAGCGGGAGGCAATGAGCAGTTCTTC.

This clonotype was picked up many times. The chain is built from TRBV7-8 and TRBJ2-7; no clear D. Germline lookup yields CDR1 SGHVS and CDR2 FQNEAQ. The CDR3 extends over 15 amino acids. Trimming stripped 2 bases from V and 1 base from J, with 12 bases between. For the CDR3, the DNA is TGTGCCAGCAGCTTATATGGCAGGTCATCCTACGAGCAGTACTTC. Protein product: CASSLYGRSSYEQYF.

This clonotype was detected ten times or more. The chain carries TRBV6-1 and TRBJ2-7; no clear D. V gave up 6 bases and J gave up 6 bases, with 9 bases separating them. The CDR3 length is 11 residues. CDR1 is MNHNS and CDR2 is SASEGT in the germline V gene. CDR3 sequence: CASSRTGEQYF. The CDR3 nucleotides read TGTGCCAGCAGCCGCACTGGCGAGCAGTACTTC.

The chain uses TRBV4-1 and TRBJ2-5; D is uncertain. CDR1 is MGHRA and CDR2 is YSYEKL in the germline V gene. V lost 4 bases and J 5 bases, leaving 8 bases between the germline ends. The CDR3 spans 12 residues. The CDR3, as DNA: TGCGCCAGCAGCCGTCCCATGGAGACCCAGTACTTC. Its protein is CASSRPMETQYF.

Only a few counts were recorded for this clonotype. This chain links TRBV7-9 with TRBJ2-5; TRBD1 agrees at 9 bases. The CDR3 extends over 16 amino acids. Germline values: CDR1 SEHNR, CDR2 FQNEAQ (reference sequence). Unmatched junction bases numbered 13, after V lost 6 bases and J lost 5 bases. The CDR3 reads CASSPGRGQGGETQYF. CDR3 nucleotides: TGTGCCAGCAGTCCGGGACGGGGACAGGGCGGCGAGACCCAGTACTTC.

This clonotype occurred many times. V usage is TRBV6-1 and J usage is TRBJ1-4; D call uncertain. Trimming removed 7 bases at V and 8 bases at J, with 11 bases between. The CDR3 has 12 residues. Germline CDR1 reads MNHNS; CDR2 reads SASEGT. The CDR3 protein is CASTRSGEKLFF. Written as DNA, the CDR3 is TGTGCCAGCACCCGGAGTGGCGAAAAACTGTTTTTT.